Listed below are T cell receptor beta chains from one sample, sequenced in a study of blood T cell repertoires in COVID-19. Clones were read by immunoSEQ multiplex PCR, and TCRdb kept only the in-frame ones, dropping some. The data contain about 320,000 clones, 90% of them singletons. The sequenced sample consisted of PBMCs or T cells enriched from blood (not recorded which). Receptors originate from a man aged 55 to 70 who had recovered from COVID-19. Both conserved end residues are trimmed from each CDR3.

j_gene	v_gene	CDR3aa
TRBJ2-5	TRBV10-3	AIREGRKGRETQY
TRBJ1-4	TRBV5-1	ASSEGTVLEKLF
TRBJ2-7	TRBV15	ATSRDPRQETYEQY
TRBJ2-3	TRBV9	ASSVGASGGTDTQY
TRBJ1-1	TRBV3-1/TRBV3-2	ASSQDGANTEAF
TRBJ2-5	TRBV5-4	ASSPGGMGETQY
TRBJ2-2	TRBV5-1	ASSLGQGAKFGTGELF
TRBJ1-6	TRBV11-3	ASSLILGGLSNSPLH
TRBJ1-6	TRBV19	ASSKPPYNSPLH
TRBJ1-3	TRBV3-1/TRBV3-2	ASSQDIGVGNTIY
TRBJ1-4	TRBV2	ASRQGVTNEKLF
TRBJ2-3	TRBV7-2	ASSLTGGTDTQY
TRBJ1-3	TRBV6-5	ASSYGYGGNGNTIY
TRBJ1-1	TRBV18	ASSPTQTGYTEAF
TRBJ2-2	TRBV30	AWSVRPTTGELF
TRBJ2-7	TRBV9	ASSVAAGAAYEQY
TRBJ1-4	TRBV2	ATLDGATNEKLF
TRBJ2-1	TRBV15	ATSRDRTGNEQF
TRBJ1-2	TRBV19	ASTRGQNYGYT
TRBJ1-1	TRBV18	ASSPMGAGLITEAF
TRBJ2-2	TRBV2	ASSEYAGANTGELF
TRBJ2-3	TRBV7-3	ASSLGHSTDTQY
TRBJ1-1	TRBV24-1	ATSETGTEAF
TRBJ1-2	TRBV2	ATAAQGALGYT
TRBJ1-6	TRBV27	ASSNLRRDRGNSPLH
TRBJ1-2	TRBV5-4	ASSFKQGPYGYT
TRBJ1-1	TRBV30	AWSIVNTEAF
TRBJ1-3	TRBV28	ASSPGVLGNTIY
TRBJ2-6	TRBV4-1	ASSQEVWAGANVLT
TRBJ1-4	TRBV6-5	ASSAETQWGHKLF
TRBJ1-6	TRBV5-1	ASSLAGRSPLH
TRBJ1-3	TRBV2	ASSSGGFGNTIY
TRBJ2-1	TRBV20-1	SRGGGNEQF
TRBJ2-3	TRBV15	ATSRDLRDTQY
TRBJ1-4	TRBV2	ASSQQGQRNEKLF
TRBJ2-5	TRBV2	ASIGQTGTGGGETQY
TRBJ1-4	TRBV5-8	ASSRTGTGGEKLF
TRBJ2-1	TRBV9	ASSVEGAAYNEQF
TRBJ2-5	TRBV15	ATTLGGGARETQY
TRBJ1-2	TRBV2	ASRAQGIRGYT
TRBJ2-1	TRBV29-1	SVERAGAGEQF
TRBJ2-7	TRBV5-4	ASSPRPSGSGYEQY
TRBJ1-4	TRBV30	AWRGPTAVEKLF
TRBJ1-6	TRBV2	ASRLDSYNSPLH
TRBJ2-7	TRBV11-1	ASSFAGGRYEQY
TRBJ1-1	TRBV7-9	ASSIDSQNTEAF
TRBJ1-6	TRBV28	ASSSTGGNSPLH
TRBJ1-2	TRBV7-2	ASSPNTGNYGYT